These 25 T cell receptor beta chains were all obtained from the same sample, sequenced in a study of blood T cell repertoires in COVID-19. Profiling relied on immunoSEQ multiplex PCR, and the TCRdb table lists in-frame clones only, not all of them. The table has fewer than 150,000 clones, 60% to 85% seen once. The specimen sequenced was peripheral blood. The source of these receptors is a human donor with acute or convalescent COVID-19. The donor label of this sample is uncertain.

V usage is TRBV5-5 and J usage is TRBJ1-6; 7 positions match TRBD1. This CDR3 is built from 16 residues. Germline V gene sequence: CDR1 SGHKS, CDR2 YYEKEE (reference sequence). V lost 4 bases, J lost 3 bases, and 7 bases stayed unmatched. The DNA for the CDR3 is TGTGCCAGCAGCCCCAGACAGGGTGTCTATAATTCACCCCTCCACTTT. It codes for CASSPRQGVYNSPLHF.

A few counts support this clone. V gene TRBV30 combines with J gene TRBJ2-2, with D perhaps TRBD1 (5 bases). V was shortened by 0 bases and J by 4 bases, with 12 bases between the two germline ends. CDR1 and CDR2 from the germline V gene are GTSNPN and SVGIG (reference sequence). The CDR3 runs to 15 residues. In DNA form, the CDR3 reads TGTGCCTGGAGTGTAGGGGTGCAGGTCACCGGGGAGCTGTTTTTT. Protein: CAWSVGVQVTGELFF.

This chain connects TRBV27 to TRBJ2-3, with TRBD1 as a possible D gene (6 bases). The CDR3 totals 14 residues. Between the trimmed V and J ends, which lost 6 bases and 5 bases, there was a span of 15 bases. Germline lookup yields CDR1 MNHEY and CDR2 SMNVEV (reference sequence). CDR3 sequence reads: CASRGAPLRDTQYF. DNA of the CDR3: TGTGCCAGCAGGGGGGCACCCCTGCGAGATACGCAGTATTTT.

The chain uses TRBV4-2 and TRBJ2-2, with TRBD2 as a possible D gene (5 bases). The length of the CDR3 is 16 residues. CDR1 and CDR2 (germline): LGHNA, YNFKEQ. The ends were cut back, 0 bases at V and 1 base at J, with 9 bases in the middle. CDR3 bases: TGTGCCAGCAGCCAAGATACTAGTCTGAACACCGGGGAGCTGTTTTTT. The encoded protein is CASSQDTSLNTGELFF.

This clone was counted only a few times. The chain is built from TRBV28 and TRBJ2-4; tentatively, D is TRBD1 (6 bases). Germline V gives CDR1 MDHEN, CDR2 SYDVKM. The CDR3 extends over 15 amino acids. Deletions cut 5 bases from V and 2 bases from J, with 13 bases between. Here the CDR3 reads CASSPPGASKNIQYF. DNA of the CDR3: TGTGCCAGCAGTCCCCCAGGGGCCTCCAAAAACATTCAGTACTTC.

The chain has TRBV7-9 and TRBJ1-2; possibly TRBD1 for D (6 bases). From germline, CDR1 is SEHNR and CDR2 FQNEAQ (reference sequence). The V end lost 1 base, the J end lost 8 bases, and 14 bases lay between the germline ends. This CDR3 region has 14 residues. CDR3 bases: TGTGCCAGCAGCTTAGAAGTGTCAGGGGCCGGCTACACCTTC. Translation: CASSLEVSGAGYTF.

The chain links TRBV6-5 to TRBJ1-1; 7 positions agree with TRBD1. The CDR3 has 14 amino acids. Germline V gives CDR1 MNHEY, CDR2 SVGAGI. Trimming removed 9 bases from V and 0 bases from J; junction bases left unmatched: 7. The CDR3 loop reads CASRDRRMNTEAFF. The CDR3 DNA reads as TGTGCCAGTAGGGACAGACGAATGAACACTGAAGCTTTCTTT.

CDR3 DNA sequence: TGTGCCACCAGTGGTTTATTTGGCCAGGGCGCTAGCACAGATACGCAGTATTTT. As protein: CATSGLFGQGASTDTQYF. This chain uses TRBV24-1 with TRBJ2-3, with D perhaps TRBD1 (5 bases). Trimming took off 5 bases at V and 0 bases at J, with 20 bases between the two ends. The CDR3 is 18 residues long. Germline assignment: CDR1 KGHDR and CDR2 SFDVKD.

The chain carries TRBV5-1 and TRBJ2-2; D is uncertain. With 7 bases removed from V and 6 bases from J, the gap between germline ends came to 13 bases. Per germline, CDR1 SGHRS and CDR2 YFSETQ. CDR3 length: 13 residues. In DNA form, the CDR3 reads TGCGCCAGCGCCCCCGCCAGGTCCGGGGAGCTGTTTTTT. This encodes CASAPARSGELFF.

The V call is TRBV7-2, the J call TRBJ1-5; TRBD1 might be the D (6 bases). CDR1 and CDR2 (germline): SGHTA, FQGNSA. The CDR3 runs to 19 residues. The germline V and J ends were trimmed by 2 bases and 1 base, with 21 bases remaining between them. Written as DNA, the CDR3 is TGTGCCAGCAGCTTATGGGGGCCAGGGAGGGATGGGAGCAATCAGCCCCAGCATTTT. This translates into CASSLWGPGRDGSNQPQHF.

The V and J genes are TRBV19 and TRBJ1-1; the D gene is possibly TRBD1 (6 bases). The V end lost 3 bases, the J end lost 0 bases, and 11 bases lay between the germline ends. The CDR3 runs to 15 residues. CDR1 LNHDA and CDR2 SQIVND come from the germline V gene (reference sequence). The CDR3 is CASSMGAVLNTEAFF. For the CDR3, the DNA is TGTGCCAGTAGTATGGGGGCGGTATTGAACACTGAAGCTTTCTTT.

The V call is TRBV6-5, the J call TRBJ2-5; 7 positions match TRBD2. The CDR3 spans 13 residues. Looked up from germline, CDR1 is MNHEY and CDR2 is SVGAGI. V trimming: 2 bases; J trimming: 5 bases; junction bases outside the gene matches: 2. Here the CDR3 reads CASSYGRGETQYF. CDR3 coding DNA: TGTGCCAGCAGTTACGGGAGGGGTGAGACCCAGTACTTC.

This clone was seen a few times. The gene calls are TRBV6-5 and TRBJ2-2; D gene unclear. V dropped 0 bases and J dropped 2 bases, with 10 bases sitting between them. The germline V gene encodes CDR1 MNHEY and CDR2 SVGAGI. The CDR3 spans 16 residues. CDR3 in DNA: TGTGCCAGCAGTTACTCACAGCAGATCAACACCGGGGAGCTGTTTTTT. It codes for CASSYSQQINTGELFF.

J is TRBJ1-1 and V is TRBV7-8; 7 nucleotides align to TRBD1. Losses at the gene ends were 5 bases for V and 4 bases for J; bases not matched to a gene: 10. CDR1 and CDR2 from the germline V gene are SGHVS and FQNEAQ. The CDR3 sequence is 15 residues long. This CDR3 reads CASSPTRGVGTEAFF. CDR3 DNA sequence: TGTGCCAGCAGCCCCACCAGGGGGGTGGGCACTGAAGCTTTCTTT.

V gene TRBV6-6 combines with J gene TRBJ2-4, with TRBD2 matching 7 bases. The junction had 4 bases not matched to a gene; V was cut back by 5 bases and J by 0 bases. The CDR3 spans 15 residues. Germline V CDR1 and CDR2: MNHNY, SVGAGI (reference sequence). CDR3 loop: CASSARGVAKNIQYF. The CDR3 bases are TGTGCCAGCAGTGCCCGGGGGGTAGCCAAAAACATTCAGTACTTC.

DNA for the CDR3: TGCGCCAGCAGCCAACGCGAGCCCTCCTCCTACGAGCAGTACTTC. This encodes CASSQREPSSYEQYF. This chain connects TRBV4-1 to TRBJ2-7; D gene unclear. The CDR3 spans 15 residues. Per the germline V gene, CDR1 is MGHRA and CDR2 is YSYEKL. The V end was cut by 2 bases, the J end by 0 bases, with 11 bases between.

The gene calls are TRBV29-1 and TRBJ2-3; 8 nucleotides match TRBD2. This CDR3 is built from 14 residues. Germline assignment: CDR1 SQVTM and CDR2 ANQGSEA. The J segment lost 5 bases and the V segment lost 7 bases, leaving 11 bases of the junction unmatched. This CDR3 is CSAWGGGRGDTQYF. Here the CDR3 DNA reads TGCAGCGCCTGGGGCGGGGGGCGTGGAGATACGCAGTATTTT.

The genes are TRBV2 and TRBJ1-2; no firm D call. Trimming pared 4 bases from V and 7 bases from J, leaving 13 bases between. The CDR3 spans 13 residues. The V gene's germline CDR1 is SNHLY and CDR2 FYNNEI. This chain's CDR3 is CASSGTGFAGYTF. The DNA for the CDR3 is TGTGCCAGCAGTGGGACTGGGTTTGCTGGCTACACCTTC.

The chain has TRBV5-1 and TRBJ2-7; tentative D call: TRBD1 (6 bases). This CDR3 region has 15 residues. V was shortened by 0 bases and J by 0 bases, with 10 bases between the two germline ends. Germline V gene sequence: CDR1 SGHRS, CDR2 YFSETQ. Here the CDR3 reads CASSLGTASSYEQYV. Here the CDR3 DNA reads TGCGCCAGCAGCTTGGGGACAGCAAGCTCCTACGAGCAGTACGTC.

This clone appeared once. This chain joins TRBV12-5 and TRBJ2-4; 7 bases fit TRBD1. Trimming removed 1 base from V and 0 bases from J; junction bases left unmatched: 12. Germline V gene lookup returns CDR1 LGHNT and CDR2 FRNRAP. The CDR3 has 19 amino acids. The CDR3 nucleotides are TGTGCTAGTGGTTTGGGCGCAGGGGGAGCAGGCCTAGCCAAAAACATTCAGTACTTC. This translates into CASGLGAGGAGLAKNIQYF.

The rearrangement joins TRBV20-1 to TRBJ2-1; D uncertain. V dropped 7 bases and J dropped 9 bases, with 13 bases sitting between them. Germline V gene sequence: CDR1 DFQATT, CDR2 SNEGSKA (reference sequence). This CDR3 is 11 amino acids long. The CDR3 coding sequence is TGCAGTGTATCAGGTGTGCGTGAGCAGTTCTTC. It translates to CSVSGVREQFF.

The chain employs TRBV4-1 and TRBJ2-7; TRBD1 aligns across 8 bases. Germline V CDR1 and CDR2: MGHRA, YSYEKL. There are 14 residues in the CDR3. Trimming removed 4 bases from V and 5 bases from J; junction bases left unmatched: 7. CDR3 nucleotides: TGCGCCAGCAGCCTCGACAGGGGTTACGACGAGCAGTACTTC. Its protein is CASSLDRGYDEQYF.

The genes are TRBV29-1 and TRBJ2-1; 10 nucleotides align to TRBD1. V trimming: 1 base; J trimming: 1 base; junction bases outside the gene matches: 16. There are 20 residues in the CDR3. The germline gives CDR1 SQVTM, CDR2 ANQGSEA. The CDR3 loop reads CSVEGAIRNRDRGSYNEQFF. The CDR3 DNA sequence: TGCAGCGTTGAAGGGGCGATAAGAAACCGGGACAGGGGTTCCTACAATGAGCAGTTCTTC.

About this clone: Other DNA sequences of this sample code for an identical CDR3. This chain connects TRBV6-1 to TRBJ1-5, with unresolved D. The germline V gene has CDR1 MNHNS and CDR2 SASEGT. V lost 2 bases and J lost 0, with 14 bases in between. CDR3 size: 17 residues. The CDR3 loop reads CASSESSQSYSNQPQHF. The CDR3 region has the DNA TGTGCCAGCAGTGAATCTAGCCAATCCTATAGCAATCAGCCCCAGCATTTT.

This clone was counted between two and nine times. This chain connects TRBV5-6 to TRBJ1-2; 9 bases agree with TRBD1. The CDR3 is 15 residues long. CDR1 is SGHDT and CDR2 is YYEEEE in the germline V gene. The V segment lost 1 base and the J segment 4 bases; nucleotides outside the gene matches: 5. The CDR3 nucleotides are TGTGCCAGCAGCTTGAGACAGGGGGGTATCTATGGCTACACCTTC. Translating it yields CASSLRQGGIYGYTF.